The 16 T cell receptor beta chains below come from one sample, sequenced in a study of post-analysis software for immune sequencing data. What these receptors recognize is not known. Points from the study as a whole: In patients, TRBV5-6, TRBV5-1 and TRBV20-1 belonged to about five TRBV segments found more frequently than in controls.

TCR beta cDNA libraries included unique molecular identifiers. Via MiXCR, TCRdb re-called the PCR reads, giving one row per CDR3 protein. The sample contains hundreds of thousands of distinct CDR3 sequences, roughly half of which appear only once. Sequenced input: blood. These receptors all stem from a girl aged 5 to 17 with multiple sclerosis.

This clonotype has a handful of counts. Written as DNA, the CDR3 is TGTGCCAGTAGGAACAGCTATGGCTACACCTTC. It encodes CASRNSYGYTF. V and J are TRBV2 and TRBJ1-2, with unresolved D. Germline loops: CDR1 SNHLY, CDR2 FYNNEI. The germline V and J ends were trimmed by 9 bases and 4 bases, with 9 bases remaining between them. This CDR3 comprises 11 residues.

CDR3 DNA sequence: TGTGCCAGCAGTTTTAAGCCCTTGGGGGCTTTCTTT. This translates into CASSFKPLGAFF. V usage is TRBV28 and J usage is TRBJ1-1; D is uncertain. V was trimmed by 3 bases and J by 11 bases, leaving 13 bases between them. Looked up from germline, CDR1 is MDHEN and CDR2 is SYDVKM. The CDR3 contains 12 residues.

The rearrangement uses TRBV2 and TRBJ2-4; D uncertain. Germline-derived CDR1 and CDR2 are SNHLY and FYNNEI. The CDR3 sequence is 12 residues long. The ends were cut back, 0 bases at V and 7 bases at J, with 4 bases in the middle. CDR3 coding DNA: TGTGCCAGCAGTGAAGCCCGCAACATTCAGTACTTC. This translates into CASSEARNIQYF.

This clonotype was counted a few times. In DNA, the CDR3 is TGTGCCATCAGTGAAGAAGCAAGCACAGATACGCAGTATTTT. It encodes CAISEEASTDTQYF. V is TRBV10-3 and J is TRBJ2-3; D unresolved. Deletions cut 3 bases from V and 0 bases from J, with 7 bases between. CDR3 size: 14 residues. Germline V CDR1 and CDR2: ENHRY, SYGVKD.

V gene TRBV5-1 combines with J gene TRBJ2-1, with 15 nucleotides matching TRBD2. The CDR3 length is 17 residues. J gave up 7 bases and V 4 bases, and 9 bases lay outside the gene matches. CDR1 is SGHRS and CDR2 is YFSETQ in the germline V gene. The CDR3 DNA reads TGCGCCAGCAGCCCGGGACTAGCGGGAGGATCGGGGAATGAGCAGTTCTTC. Protein sequence: CASSPGLAGGSGNEQFF.

This clonotype was detected only a few times. This chain links TRBV11-2 with TRBJ1-6; D remains unclear. Per germline, CDR1 SGHAT and CDR2 FQNNGV. V lost 0 bases to trimming and J lost 9 bases, with 6 bases between them. The CDR3 has 13 amino acids. The CDR3 DNA reads as TGTGCCAGCAGCTTAGACGTGGGTTCACCCCTCCACTTT. Translated, it gives CASSLDVGSPLHF.

The chain joins TRBV6-5 to TRBJ2-5, with 8 bases matching TRBD1. CDR3 length: 14 residues. Germline loops: CDR1 MNHEY, CDR2 SVGAGI. The V gene end was trimmed by 6 bases and the J gene end by 11 bases; junction bases not matched to a gene: 14. As DNA, the CDR3 is TGTGCCAGCAGATCGGGACAGGCCCTATGGGAGCAGTACTTC. This encodes CASRSGQALWEQYF.

This clonotype was seen only a few times. The chain joins TRBV10-3 to TRBJ1-6; D is uncertain. Germline loops: CDR1 ENHRY, CDR2 SYGVKD. This CDR3 comprises 14 residues. The germline V and J ends were trimmed by 2 bases and 6 bases, with 8 bases remaining between them. CDR3 nucleotides: TGTGCCATCAGTGAGAGACGGGGTAATTCACCCCTCCACTTT. Its protein is CAISERRGNSPLHF.

V gene TRBV29-1 combines with J gene TRBJ2-5; weak D call: TRBD2 (5 bases). Between the trimmed V and J ends, which lost 3 bases and 11 bases, there was a span of 16 bases. Germline values: CDR1 SQVTM, CDR2 ANQGSEA. CDR3 length: 12 amino acids. The CDR3 DNA reads as TGCAGCGTTGATGAGCGGTACAATGAGCAGTACTTC. The encoded protein is CSVDERYNEQYF.

The V gene is TRBV11-2, the J gene TRBJ1-1; D remains unclear. V dropped 5 bases and J dropped 1 base, with 20 bases sitting between them. The germline V gene encodes CDR1 SGHAT and CDR2 FQNNGV. The CDR3 contains 17 residues. The CDR3 is CASSHLRVSPANTEAFF. The CDR3 DNA reads as TGTGCCAGCAGCCACCTTAGGGTGTCTCCTGCGAACACTGAAGCTTTCTTT. The whole variable domain, filled in from reference TRBV11-2 and TRBJ1-1, reads EAGVAQSPRYKIIEKRQSVAFWCNPISGHATLYWYQQILGQGPKLLIQFQNNGVVDDSQLPKDRFSAERLKGVDSTLKIQPAKLEDSAVYLCASSHLRVSPANTEAFFGQGTRLTVV.

The chain links TRBV14 to TRBJ1-2; D might be TRBD1 (5 bases). The CDR3 is made up of 13 amino acids. Germline V lookup: CDR1 SGHDN, CDR2 FVKESK. V was cut by 3 bases and J by 0 bases, with 5 bases left in between. Here the CDR3 DNA reads TGTGCCAGCAGCCACAGGGCTAACTATGGCTACACCTTC. This encodes CASSHRANYGYTF. Filled out from reference TRBV14 and TRBJ1-2, the complete variable domain reads EAGVTQFPSHSVIEKGQTVTLRCDPISGHDNLYWYRRVMGKEIKFLLHFVKESKQDESGMPNNRFLAERTGGTYSTLKVQPAELEDSGVYFCASSHRANYGYTFGSGTRLTVV.

The CDR3 nucleotides are TGCAGCGTTGAAGATCAAGCGTCTGAGCAGTTCTTC. Its translation is CSVEDQASEQFF. The gene calls are TRBV29-1 and TRBJ2-1; D uncertain. Germline V gives CDR1 SQVTM, CDR2 ANQGSEA. Trimming stripped 0 bases from V and 9 bases from J, with 9 bases between. The CDR3 extends over 12 amino acids.

The chain joins TRBV20-1 to TRBJ2-5; 10 bases fit TRBD1. The DNA end is a closer match to TRBJ2-7, so the J assignment may be wrong. The CDR3 totals 13 residues. Germline V gene lookup returns CDR1 DFQATT and CDR2 SNEGSKA (reference sequence). DNA for the CDR3: TGCAGTGCTAGCTGGACAGGGGGAGACGAGCAGTACTTC. Encoded protein: CSASWTGGDEQYF.

This rearrangement joins TRBV12-3 or TRBV12-4 to TRBJ2-5; TRBD1 aligns across 8 bases. V lost 3 bases to trimming and J lost 4 bases; unmatched junction nucleotides: 13. The CDR3 sequence is 17 residues long. The CDR3 nucleotides are TGTGCCAGCAGTTTTCCACAGGGGGTCGTTTCGCGAGAGACCCAGTACTTC. As protein: CASSFPQGVVSRETQYF.

The rearrangement joins TRBV29-1 to TRBJ1-1, with TRBD1 matching 9 bases. The CDR3 is 13 residues long. CDR1 SQVTM and CDR2 ANQGSEA come from the germline V gene. Trimming at V came to 7 bases and at J to 10 bases, leaving 13 bases not matched to a gene. CDR3 sequence (DNA): TGCAGCGGTACGGGACAGGGCATTTCCCGAGCTTTCTTT. It codes for CSGTGQGISRAFF.

The genes are TRBV7-2 and TRBJ2-5; D may be TRBD1 or TRBD2 (6 bases each). The germline V and J ends were trimmed by 6 bases and 5 bases, with 19 bases remaining between them. CDR3 length: 15 residues. CDR1 SGHTA and CDR2 FQGNSA come from the germline V gene. Here the CDR3 reads CASRKPPTGAETQYF. The CDR3 DNA reads as TGTGCCAGCAGGAAACCCCCGACGGGGGCGGAGACCCAGTACTTC.